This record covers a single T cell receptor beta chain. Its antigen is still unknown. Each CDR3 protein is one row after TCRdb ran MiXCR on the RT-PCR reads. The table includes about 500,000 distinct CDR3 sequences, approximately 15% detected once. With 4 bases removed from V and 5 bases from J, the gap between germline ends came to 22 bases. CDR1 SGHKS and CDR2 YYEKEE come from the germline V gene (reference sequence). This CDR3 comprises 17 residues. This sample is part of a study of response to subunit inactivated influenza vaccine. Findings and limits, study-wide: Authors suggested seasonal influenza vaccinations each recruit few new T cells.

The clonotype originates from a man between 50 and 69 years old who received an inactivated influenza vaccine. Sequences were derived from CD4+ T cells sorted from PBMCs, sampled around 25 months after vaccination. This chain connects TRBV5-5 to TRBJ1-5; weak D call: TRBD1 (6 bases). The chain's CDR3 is CASSKAPGHAKDQPQHF. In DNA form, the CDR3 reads TGTGCCAGCAGCAAAGCACCGGGACACGCCAAAGATCAGCCCCAGCATTTT.